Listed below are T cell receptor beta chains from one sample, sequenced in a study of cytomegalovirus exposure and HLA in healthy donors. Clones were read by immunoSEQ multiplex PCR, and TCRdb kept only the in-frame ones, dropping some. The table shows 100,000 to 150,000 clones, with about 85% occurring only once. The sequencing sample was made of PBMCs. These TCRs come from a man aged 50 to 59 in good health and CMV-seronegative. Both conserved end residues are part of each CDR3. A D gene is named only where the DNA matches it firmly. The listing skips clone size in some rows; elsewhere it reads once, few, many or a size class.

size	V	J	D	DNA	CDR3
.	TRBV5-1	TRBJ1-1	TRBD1	TGCGCCAGCAGCGGGGGACAGGGAAGGACTGAAGCTTTCTTT	CASSGGQGRTEAFF
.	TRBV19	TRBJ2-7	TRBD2	TGTGCCAGTAGTTCAACTAACCGGGACTACAGGCGGCAGTACTTC	CASSSTNRDYRRQYF
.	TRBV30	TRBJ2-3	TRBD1	TGTGCCTGGGCCGGCGTTACCCTCAGGGGGACGCAGTATTTT	CAWAGVTLRGTQYF
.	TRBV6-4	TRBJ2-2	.	TGTGCCAGCAGTGAATTTCAGGGCGACGGGGAGCTGTTTTTT	CASSEFQGDGELFF
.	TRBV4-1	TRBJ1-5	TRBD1	TGCGCCAGCAGCCAAGACAGGGGGAGTCAGCCCCAGCATTTT	CASSQDRGSQPQHF
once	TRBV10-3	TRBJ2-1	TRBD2	TGTGCCATCAGCATTGCTAGCGGGGGAAACAATGAGCAGTTCTTC	CAISIASGGNNEQFF
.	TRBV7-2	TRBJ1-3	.	TGTGCCAGCAGCTTCCCCAGTTGGGGAGGGGGTGGAAACACCATATATTTT	CASSFPSWGGGGNTIYF
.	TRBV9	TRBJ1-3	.	TGTGCCAGCAGGGGGCCAACCTCTGGAAACACCATATATTTT	CASRGPTSGNTIYF
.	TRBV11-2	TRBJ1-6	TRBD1	TGTGCCAGCAGCGTCCGGGACAGGGTTGAATCACCCCTCCACTTT	CASSVRDRVESPLHF
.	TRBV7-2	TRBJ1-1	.	TGTGCCAGCAGCTTAGACCACTCGGCTTTCTTT	CASSLDHSAFF
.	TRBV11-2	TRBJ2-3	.	TGTGCCAGCAGCTTGAGGAGCGGCGGGTCCACGGATACGCAGTATTTT	CASSLRSGGSTDTQYF
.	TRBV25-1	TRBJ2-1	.	TGTGCCAGCAGTGACCTCTGGCGGAGTAATGAGCAGTTCTTC	CASSDLWRSNEQFF
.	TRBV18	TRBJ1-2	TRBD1	TGTGCCAGCTCACAAGGACAGGGGGGAAACTATGGCTACACCTTC	CASSQGQGGNYGYTF
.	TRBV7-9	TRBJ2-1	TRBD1	TGTGCCAGCAGGGGACAGGGCGGTGGAAATGAGCAGTTCTTC	CASRGQGGGNEQFF
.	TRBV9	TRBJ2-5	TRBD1	TGTGCCAGCAGCGCCCGGGACAGGGGCCCAGAGACCCAGTACTTC	CASSARDRGPETQYF
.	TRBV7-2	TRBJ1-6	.	TGTGCCAGCAGCTCCCAGTCGGGAGCCCACAATTCACCCCTCCACTTT	CASSSQSGAHNSPLHF
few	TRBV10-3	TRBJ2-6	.	TGTGCCATCAGGAGGGGAGGGGGGGGCTCTGGGGCCAACGTCCTGACTTTC	CAIRRGGGGSGANVLTF
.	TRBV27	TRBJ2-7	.	TGTGCCAGCAGTGGTAGAATTCGGGAGCAGTACTTC	CASSGRIREQYF
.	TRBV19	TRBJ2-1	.	TGTGCCAGTATATATCGCGGGAAATACAATGAGCAGTTCTTC	CASIYRGKYNEQFF
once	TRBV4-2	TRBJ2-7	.	TGTGCCAGCAGTTCCCATCGGGAGTCAACCTACGAGCAGTACTTC	CASSSHRESTYEQYF
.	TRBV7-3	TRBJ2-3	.	TGTGCCAGCGCCACCCCGGGACTTTCGCAGTATTTT	CASATPGLSQYF
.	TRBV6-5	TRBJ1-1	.	TGTGCCAGCAGTTACTCGATTCAGGGAGGGAACACTGAAGCTTTCTTT	CASSYSIQGGNTEAFF
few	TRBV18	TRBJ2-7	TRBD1	TGTGCCAGCTCACTCAACAGGGGTGGCTCCTACGAGCAGTACTTC	CASSLNRGGSYEQYF
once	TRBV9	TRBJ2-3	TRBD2	TGTGCCAGCAGCGTAGGTAGCGGGAGAGATACGCAGTATTTT	CASSVGSGRDTQYF
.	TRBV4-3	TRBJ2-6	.	TGCGCCAGCAGCCAAGAACCAGGGGCAGGAGGCTCTGGGGCCAACGTCCTGACTTTC	CASSQEPGAGGSGANVLTF
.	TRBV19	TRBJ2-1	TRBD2	TGTGCCAGTAGAAGAGAGACCGGGACTAGTGACTACAATGAGCAGTTCTTC	CASRRETGTSDYNEQFF
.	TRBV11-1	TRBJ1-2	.	TGTGCCAGCACCAGAACAGGTGTGGCAAATGGCTACACCTTC	CASTRTGVANGYTF